These 25 T cell receptor beta chains came from one sample sequenced in a study of technical replicates of blood from a few donors. Using immunoSEQ multiplex PCR, the repertoire was profiled, and TCRdb retains in-frame clones only, with some absent. The table includes some 60,000 clones, roughly 91% detected once. Specimen: PBMCs. Receptors were obtained from a human donor in good health. Some clones in this sample may be carry-over from other donors' samples.

The chain combines TRBV5-4 with TRBJ2-3; a weak D match, TRBD2 (6 bases). This CDR3 is built from 15 residues. Germline CDR1 reads SGHNT; CDR2 reads YYREEE (reference sequence). Trimming pared 2 bases from V and 4 bases from J, leaving 14 bases between. This CDR3 is CASSLRESVADTQYF. As DNA, the CDR3 is TGTGCCAGCAGCTTACGGGAGTCGGTCGCAGATACGCAGTATTTT.

The rearrangement uses TRBV5-4 and TRBJ2-5, with 11 positions matching TRBD2. The CDR3 loop spans 15 amino acids. V lost 5 bases, J lost 2 bases, and 5 bases stayed unmatched. Germline V gene data show CDR1 as SGHNT and CDR2 as YYREEE (reference sequence). The CDR3, as DNA: TGTGCCAGCAGGCCGACTAGCGGGGTTCAAGAGACCCAGTACTTC. This codes for CASRPTSGVQETQYF.

The V and J genes are TRBV9 and TRBJ1-3; D is unresolved. From germline, CDR1 is SGDLS and CDR2 YYNGEE. CDR3 length: 14 residues. The V gene lost 6 bases and the J gene lost 2 bases, with 12 bases spanning the gap. CDR3 sequence: CASTIGETGNTIYF. CDR3 DNA sequence: TGTGCCAGCACCATTGGGGAGACTGGAAACACCATATATTTT.

This rearrangement joins TRBV7-2 to TRBJ2-1; 7 bases are a match to TRBD2. CDR1 is SGHTA, CDR2 FQGNSA, per germline. The J segment lost 6 bases and the V segment lost 7 bases, leaving 6 bases of the junction unmatched. The CDR3 covers 13 residues. CDR3: CASNGEGPNEQFF. The CDR3 nucleotides read TGTGCCAGCAATGGGGAGGGGCCCAATGAGCAGTTCTTC.

J is TRBJ2-7 and V is TRBV10-3, with a weak D call TRBD2 (5 bases). Per the germline V gene, CDR1 is ENHRY and CDR2 is SYGVKD. The CDR3 contains 13 residues. The V end lost 2 bases, the J end lost 7 bases, and 12 bases lay between the germline ends. In DNA, the CDR3 is TGTGCCATCAGTGAGGACGTACGAGGGGAGCAGTACTTC. Its translation: CAISEDVRGEQYF.

CDR3 sequence reads: CASSYTTETQYF. CDR3 bases: TGTGCCAGCAGCTATACTACGGAGACCCAGTACTTC. This chain links TRBV5-4 with TRBJ2-5; D is unresolved. This CDR3 has 12 residues. Germline lookup yields CDR1 SGHNT and CDR2 YYREEE (reference sequence). The V gene lost 3 bases and the J gene lost 5 bases, with 8 bases spanning the gap.

A single count supports this clone. The gene calls are TRBV4-1 and TRBJ2-3, with TRBD2 matching 9 bases. The junction had 6 bases not matched to a gene; V was cut back by 4 bases and J by 4 bases. Germline V gives CDR1 MGHRA, CDR2 YSYEKL. This CDR3 is 15 amino acids long. CDR3 DNA: TGCGCCAGCAGCCCCTATAGCGGGGGAGCAGATACGCAGTATTTT. As protein: CASSPYSGGADTQYF.

The V call is TRBV6-4, the J call TRBJ1-2; 10 bases agree with TRBD1. The V and J ends lost 0 bases and 8 bases, in that order; junction bases with no gene match: 0. The CDR3 spans 13 residues. Germline V gives CDR1 MRHNA, CDR2 SNTAGT. Here the CDR3 DNA reads TGTGCCAGCAGTGACTCGACAGGGGGCGGCTACACCTTC. It is translated as CASSDSTGGGYTF.

This chain connects TRBV6-6 to TRBJ1-5; D ambiguous. This CDR3 spans 16 amino acids. Germline V gene sequence: CDR1 MNHNY, CDR2 SVGAGI (reference sequence). V was trimmed by 5 bases and J by 3 bases, leaving 17 bases between them. CDR3 region: CASSMPRAGNNQPQHF. In DNA form, the CDR3 reads TGTGCCAGCAGTATGCCTAGAGCGGGTAACAATCAGCCCCAGCATTTT.

This clone was counted only a few times. The CDR3 protein is CASSLVEGRGPNTEAFF. In DNA, the CDR3 is TGTGCCAGCAGCTTAGTCGAAGGGAGGGGACCGAACACTGAAGCTTTCTTT. The chain combines TRBV7-9 with TRBJ1-1; weak D call: TRBD1 (5 bases). This CDR3 has 17 amino acids. V was clipped by 1 base and J by 1 base, with 16 bases between them. CDR1 and CDR2 from the germline V gene are SEHNR and FQNEAQ (reference sequence).

The chain links TRBV6-5 to TRBJ1-2; D remains unclear. Germline V gene sequence: CDR1 MNHEY, CDR2 SVGAGI. This CDR3 is 15 amino acids long. The ends were cut back, 0 bases at V and 3 bases at J, with 11 bases in the middle. CDR3 nucleotides: TGTGCCAGCAGTTACTCGGCAGGAAGAGACTATGGCTACACCTTC. Protein: CASSYSAGRDYGYTF.

The rearrangement uses TRBV4-1 and TRBJ1-5; 8 bases align to TRBD1. The CDR3 loop spans 15 amino acids. From germline, CDR1 is MGHRA and CDR2 YSYEKL. J was trimmed by 7 bases and V by 0 bases; bases with no gene match: 5. CDR3 loop: CASSQDAGGEQPQHF. The CDR3 DNA follows: TGCGCCAGCAGCCAAGATGCAGGGGGCGAACAGCCCCAGCATTTT.

The chain couples TRBV9 to TRBJ1-4; D is uncertain. Trimming took 0 bases from V and 3 from J, leaving 12 bases between them. CDR1 and CDR2 from the germline V gene are SGDLS and YYNGEE. The CDR3 is made up of 16 amino acids. CDR3 amino acids: CASSVGRSGANEKLFF. CDR3 coding DNA: TGTGCCAGCAGCGTAGGTAGAAGCGGAGCTAATGAAAAACTGTTTTTT.

This clone has only one observation. This rearrangement joins TRBV19 to TRBJ1-1; D possibly corresponds to TRBD1 (6 bases). Germline CDR1 and CDR2: LNHDA and SQIVND (reference sequence). This CDR3 is built from 14 residues. Between the trimmed V and J ends, which lost 5 bases and 0 bases, there was a span of 10 bases. The CDR3 DNA follows: TGTGCCAGTAGTTCGCAGGGGATGAACACTGAAGCTTTCTTT. It yields the protein CASSSQGMNTEAFF.

The chain recombines TRBV5-8 with TRBJ2-2, with TRBD1 matching 7 bases. CDR3 length equals 15 residues. Looked up from germline, CDR1 is SGHTS and CDR2 is YDEGEE. With 5 bases clipped from V and 2 bases from J, the junction kept 6 bases outside the gene matches. Written as DNA, the CDR3 is TGTGCCAGCAGTCGAGGACAGGTTAACACCGGGGAGCTGTTTTTT. Its translation is CASSRGQVNTGELFF.

This clone was observed a few times. The rearrangement uses TRBV5-1 and TRBJ1-1; possible D gene TRBD1, 5 bases. Germline V CDR1 and CDR2: SGHRS, YFSETQ. The CDR3 is made up of 14 amino acids. V was cut by 1 base and J by 4 bases, with 11 bases left in between. CDR3 DNA sequence: TGCGCCAGCAGCTTGACAGAAGGGGCCACTGAAGCTTTCTTT. It yields the protein CASSLTEGATEAFF.

The V gene is TRBV30, the J gene TRBJ1-5; 12 positions agree with TRBD1. Germline assignment: CDR1 GTSNPN and CDR2 SVGIG (reference sequence). The CDR3 sequence is 16 residues long. Unmatched junction bases numbered 8, after V lost 4 bases and J lost 4 bases. CDR3: CAWTPGTGGRNQPQHF. The CDR3 nucleotides are TGTGCCTGGACTCCCGGGACAGGGGGCCGAAATCAGCCCCAGCATTTT.

The CDR3: CAISLSGGARETQYF. In DNA, the CDR3 is TGTGCCATCAGCCTTAGCGGGGGGGCCCGAGAGACCCAGTACTTC. The rearrangement links TRBV10-3 to TRBJ2-5; 11 positions agree with TRBD2. Trimming cost V 6 bases and J 4 bases; bases outside gene matches: 7. The CDR3 extends over 15 amino acids. Germline V gene data show CDR1 as ENHRY and CDR2 as SYGVKD.

CDR3 sequence reads: CASSLRTVYNEQFF. The CDR3 bases are TGTGCCAGCAGCTTACGGACAGTCTACAATGAGCAGTTCTTC. The chain combines TRBV7-8 with TRBJ2-1; perhaps TRBD1 as D (6 bases). Germline V lookup: CDR1 SGHVS, CDR2 FQNEAQ. CDR3 length: 14 residues. With 2 bases removed from V and 3 bases from J, the gap between germline ends came to 8 bases.

The chain is built from TRBV5-6 and TRBJ2-7; D is possibly TRBD1 (5 bases). Trimming took 2 bases from V and 7 from J, leaving 10 bases between them. CDR1 SGHDT and CDR2 YYEEEE come from the germline V gene. This CDR3 is 12 amino acids long. The CDR3 coding sequence is TGTGCCAGCAGCTTCCCAGGGTGGGAGCAGTACTTC. It encodes CASSFPGWEQYF.

This clone was counted once. Written as DNA, the CDR3 is TGTGCCAGCAGCCCACACGGGACTAACTATGGCTACACCTTC. It specifies CASSPHGTNYGYTF. This chain connects TRBV6-5 to TRBJ1-2; D is ambiguous. The CDR3 length is 14 residues. Germline assignment: CDR1 MNHEY and CDR2 SVGAGI. The V end lost 6 bases, the J end lost 0 bases, and 11 bases lay between the germline ends.

The J gene is TRBJ2-5, the V gene TRBV14; D remains unclear. In germline, CDR1 is SGHDN, CDR2 FVKESK. This CDR3 spans 15 amino acids. Trimming took off 4 bases at V and 5 bases at J, with 17 bases between the two ends. The CDR3 sequence is CASSRVLSAIETQYF. CDR3 nucleotide sequence: TGTGCCAGCAGCCGAGTCTTGAGCGCGATCGAGACCCAGTACTTC.

DNA for the CDR3: TGTGCCAGGACCATGACAGGGCGGAGGATCTTGGAGTACTTC. This encodes CARTMTGRRILEYF. This chain links TRBV19 with TRBJ2-7, with 7 bases that match TRBD1. In germline, CDR1 is LNHDA, CDR2 SQIVND (reference sequence). The ends lost 9 bases at V and 11 bases at J; junction bases unmatched: 19. This CDR3 is 14 amino acids long.

The rearrangement joins TRBV5-4 to TRBJ1-6; D is uncertain. Germline values: CDR1 SGHNT, CDR2 YYREEE (reference sequence). V gave up 4 bases and J gave up 7 bases, with 9 bases separating them. This CDR3 is built from 13 residues. CDR3 loop: CASSLPLNSPLHF. CDR3 coding DNA: TGTGCCAGCAGCCTACCCCTGAATTCACCCCTCCACTTT.

The sample holds one count of this clone. This rearrangement joins TRBV29-1 to TRBJ2-7, with 8 bases identical to TRBD2. Germline lookup yields CDR1 SQVTM and CDR2 ANQGSEA. The CDR3 is made up of 14 amino acids. After removal of 4 bases from V and 3 bases from J, the junction contained 8 bases not matched to a gene. The CDR3 DNA follows: TGCAGCGTTGTAGGTCCGGGGACTAGCTACGAGCAGTACTTC. Amino acid sequence: CSVVGPGTSYEQYF.